These 32 T cell receptor beta chains were sequenced from one sample in a study of cytomegalovirus exposure and HLA in healthy donors. Both 60 Vbeta primers and 13 Jbeta primers went into the PCR. Here immunoSEQ multiplex PCR was the method, and the copy in TCRdb shows in-frame clones only, minus some. The sample lists 200,000 to 250,000 clones; 70% to 80% were seen once. The source material was PBMCs. The receptors derive from a woman aged 55-70 years in good health and CMV-seropositive.

Note on this clone: The junction does not match germline at one end; this may be a read error. For the CDR3, the DNA is TGCGCCAGCCGCTTGGATATGTACGAGCAGTACTTC. It specifies CASRLDMYEQYF. This chain links TRBV5-1 with TRBJ2-7; no clear D. The germline V gene has CDR1 SGHRS and CDR2 YFSETQ. The CDR3 consists of 12 residues.

CDR3 protein: CASSPTGGRNIQYF. CDR3 nucleotide sequence: TGTGCCAGTAGCCCGACAGGGGGGCGAAACATTCAGTACTTC. The rearrangement uses TRBV19 and TRBJ2-4; 9 nucleotides line up with TRBD1. V trimming: 6 bases; J trimming: 6 bases; junction bases outside the gene matches: 6. Germline-derived CDR1 and CDR2 are LNHDA and SQIVND (reference sequence). The length of the CDR3 is 14 residues.

This chain uses TRBV19 with TRBJ1-5; maybe TRBD1 (6 bases). The V gene lost 6 bases and the J gene lost 5 bases, with 11 bases spanning the gap. Germline V lookup: CDR1 LNHDA, CDR2 SQIVND (reference sequence). This CDR3 spans 13 amino acids. This CDR3 reads CASRGQGYQPQHF. The DNA of the CDR3 is TGTGCCAGTAGGGGGCAGGGGTATCAGCCCCAGCATTTT.

The chain is built from TRBV7-9 and TRBJ1-4; a possible D gene is TRBD1 (5 bases). The germline V gene encodes CDR1 SEHNR and CDR2 FQNEAQ (reference sequence). The CDR3 totals 15 residues. V was pared by 3 bases and J by 7 bases, with 15 bases between. The CDR3 loop is CASSFLGTGSEKLFF. CDR3 nucleotides: TGTGCCAGCAGCTTTCTGGGAACAGGATCTGAAAAACTGTTTTTT.

The chain links TRBV28 to TRBJ1-4; TRBD1 is a possible D gene (5 bases). Trimming cost V 5 bases and J 8 bases, with 24 bases left between them. There are 17 residues in the CDR3. Germline V CDR1 and CDR2: MDHEN, SYDVKM. The CDR3 spells CASSLDLLTGGREKLFF. The CDR3 DNA reads as TGTGCCAGCAGTCTGGATCTCCTCACAGGCGGCCGGGAAAAACTGTTTTTT.

This clone has only a few counts. The J gene is TRBJ1-1, the V gene TRBV6-4; D not certain. The germline CDR1 and CDR2 sequences are MRHNA and SNTAGT. With 7 bases removed from V and 1 base from J, the gap between germline ends came to 16 bases. This CDR3 is built from 15 residues. CDR3 residues: CASTLMGPGNTEAFF. The CDR3 coding sequence is TGTGCCAGCACCTTGATGGGTCCAGGGAACACTGAAGCTTTCTTT.

The genes are TRBV6-5 and TRBJ1-5, with 8 positions matching TRBD1. The CDR3 covers 12 residues. Germline CDR1 is MNHEY and CDR2 is SVGAGI. The V segment lost 6 bases and the J segment 12 bases; nucleotides outside the gene matches: 7. DNA for the CDR3: TGTGCCAGCAGCCCTGGACAGGGTCGCCAGCATTTT. Translation gives CASSPGQGRQHF.

This chain uses TRBV5-1 with TRBJ1-1; D unresolved. The V end lost 5 bases, the J end lost 2 bases, and 13 bases lay between the germline ends. Germline assignment: CDR1 SGHRS and CDR2 YFSETQ. CDR3 size: 14 residues. CDR3 DNA sequence: TGCGCCAGCAGTGCAGGCGTGGGTAACACTGAAGCTTTCTTT. Translating gives CASSAGVGNTEAFF.

The chain employs TRBV6-5 and TRBJ2-7; 8 positions agree with TRBD1. This CDR3 is built from 14 residues. The germline V gene encodes CDR1 MNHEY and CDR2 SVGAGI. The V and J ends lost 6 bases and 1 base, in that order; junction bases with no gene match: 5. CDR3 amino acids: CASRQGVGSYEQYF. The CDR3 DNA is TGTGCCAGCAGACAGGGGGTTGGGTCCTACGAGCAGTACTTC.

The CDR3 DNA reads as TGCAGCGTTGGAAGCGGGGGGCCCAATGAGCAGTTCTTC. Protein product: CSVGSGGPNEQFF. The chain has TRBV29-1 and TRBJ2-1, with 9 positions matching TRBD2. The CDR3 has 13 residues. The V gene end was trimmed by 4 bases and the J gene end by 6 bases; junction bases not matched to a gene: 4. Germline V gene sequence: CDR1 SQVTM, CDR2 ANQGSEA.

J is TRBJ2-3 and V is TRBV14; the match to TRBD2 covers 8 bases. Germline V gene sequence: CDR1 SGHDN, CDR2 FVKESK. V trimming: 4 bases; J trimming: 1 base; junction bases outside the gene matches: 10. This CDR3 comprises 17 residues. CDR3 bases: TGTGCCAGCAGCCGACCCCGGGAGGGCCCGGGCACAGATACGCAGTATTTT. Translating gives CASSRPREGPGTDTQYF.

This clone was observed a few times. This chain connects TRBV29-1 to TRBJ1-2, with 7 bases lining up with TRBD1. V lost 8 bases, J lost 8 bases, and 8 bases stayed unmatched. Germline CDR1 reads SQVTM; CDR2 reads ANQGSEA. CDR3 length: 11 residues. CDR3: CSTDRQGGYTF. The CDR3 nucleotides are TGCAGCACTGACAGACAGGGCGGCTACACCTTC. The entire variable domain, with the rest obtained from reference TRBV29-1 and TRBJ1-2, is as follows: SAVISQKPSRDICQRGTSLTIQCQVDSQVTMMFWYRQQPGQSLTLIATANQGSEATYESGFVIDKFPISRPNLTFSTLTVSNMSPEDSSIYLCSTDRQGGYTFGSGTRLTVV.

CDR3 sequence (DNA): TGTGCCAGCAGCGCCCTATCAGGGGGTCCTAACACCGGGGAGCTGTTTTTT. Translating it yields CASSALSGGPNTGELFF. The chain uses TRBV9 and TRBJ2-2; 7 bases map to TRBD1. Per the germline V gene, CDR1 is SGDLS and CDR2 is YYNGEE. This CDR3 has 17 amino acids. With 3 bases clipped from V and 2 bases from J, the junction kept 10 bases outside the gene matches.

The rearrangement links TRBV2 to TRBJ2-6, with 8 bases aligning to TRBD1. This CDR3 has 15 residues. Germline CDR1 and CDR2: SNHLY and FYNNEI. Losses at the gene ends were 6 bases for V and 4 bases for J; bases not matched to a gene: 5. CDR3 sequence: CASRADRVGANVLTF. CDR3 DNA sequence: TGTGCCAGCAGAGCGGACAGGGTAGGGGCCAACGTCCTGACTTTC.

V usage is TRBV2 and J usage is TRBJ2-7, with D tentatively TRBD1 (6 bases). CDR3 length: 13 amino acids. V was pared by 6 bases and J by 3 bases, with 12 bases between. CDR1 SNHLY and CDR2 FYNNEI come from the germline V gene. The chain's CDR3 is CASSRDNLYEQYF. As DNA, the CDR3 is TGTGCCAGCAGCAGGGACAACCTCTACGAGCAGTACTTC.

The chain couples TRBV6-1 to TRBJ2-4, with TRBD2 matching over 7 bases. CDR1 and CDR2 from the germline V gene are MNHNS and SASEGT. There are 14 residues in the CDR3. V trimming: 5 bases; J trimming: 9 bases; junction bases outside the gene matches: 10. CDR3 DNA: TGTGCCAGCAGTCACGACCTTTGGGAGGGCATTCAGTACTTC. It yields the protein CASSHDLWEGIQYF.

J is TRBJ1-1 and V is TRBV5-1; D not resolved. The V end lost 2 bases, the J end lost 6 bases, and 11 bases lay between the germline ends. The germline V gene encodes CDR1 SGHRS and CDR2 YFSETQ. The CDR3 runs 13 residues. The CDR3 DNA is TGCGCCAGCAGCTTTCGACCCGGGGCTGAAGCTTTCTTT. Protein product: CASSFRPGAEAFF.

V gene TRBV18 combines with J gene TRBJ1-2; no clear D. Germline V gives CDR1 KGHSH, CDR2 LQKENI. This CDR3 is 13 amino acids long. V was shortened by 3 bases and J by 7 bases, with 12 bases between the two germline ends. CDR3 protein: CASSPSEMSGYTF. CDR3 sequence (DNA): TGTGCCAGCTCACCGTCGGAGATGAGTGGCTACACCTTC.

This clone has just a few counts. The same CDR3 is also encoded by other DNA sequences in this sample. The chain carries TRBV5-1 and TRBJ1-1; TRBD1 aligns across 7 bases. Germline V CDR1 and CDR2: SGHRS, YFSETQ. Unmatched junction bases numbered 2, after V lost 3 bases and J lost 0 bases. The CDR3 extends over 14 amino acids. CDR3 nucleotides: TGCGCCAGCAGCTCGGGACAGATGAACACTGAAGCTTTCTTT. Translating gives CASSSGQMNTEAFF.

The chain employs TRBV28 and TRBJ1-1, with D possibly matching TRBD1 (6 bases). This CDR3 contains 13 residues. Germline CDR1 reads MDHEN; CDR2 reads SYDVKM. The V end was cut by 5 bases, the J end by 7 bases, with 14 bases between. The CDR3 loop is CASSLNRDGEAFF. The CDR3 DNA is TGTGCCAGCAGTCTTAACAGGGATGGTGAAGCTTTCTTT.

In this sample, this clone turned up a few times. The chain is built from TRBV5-1 and TRBJ2-3; possibly TRBD1 for D (5 bases). From germline, CDR1 is SGHRS and CDR2 YFSETQ. V was cut by 4 bases and J by 0 bases, with 15 bases left in between. The CDR3 runs 16 residues. Here the CDR3 DNA reads TGCGCCAGCAGCCCGCAGGGAAGGGGTAGCACAGATACGCAGTATTTT. This codes for CASSPQGRGSTDTQYF.

As concerns this clone: Germline is not matched at one junction end, which may reflect a read error. The V and J genes are TRBV28 and TRBJ1-2; TRBD1 aligns across 7 bases. Germline CDR1 MDHEN, CDR2 SYDVKM. The CDR3 has 13 residues. In nucleotides, the CDR3 is TGTGCCAGCAGTACGACAGGGTTCTATGGCCACACCTTC. The encoded protein is CASSTTGFYGHTF.

The chain carries TRBV5-1 and TRBJ2-3, with a possible D match to TRBD2 (5 bases). The germline V gene encodes CDR1 SGHRS and CDR2 YFSETQ. Between the trimmed V and J ends, which lost 4 bases and 6 bases, there was a span of 15 bases. The CDR3 is 14 residues long. The CDR3 sequence is CASSVDGGRDTQYF. The DNA of the CDR3 is TGCGCCAGCAGCGTGGACGGAGGACGGGATACGCAGTATTTT.

The chain recombines TRBV7-2 with TRBJ2-3; 7 nucleotides line up with TRBD1. Germline-derived CDR1 and CDR2 are SGHTA and FQGNSA. The CDR3 has 15 residues. V lost 3 bases and J lost 2; bases outside the gene matches: 5. CDR3 sequence (DNA): TGTGCCAGCAGCTTGGGACAGATACTCACAGATACGCAGTATTTT. This sequence encodes CASSLGQILTDTQYF. Full variable domain (missing parts from reference TRBV7-2 and TRBJ2-3): GAGVSQSPSNKVTEKGKDVELRCDPISGHTALYWYRQSLGQGLEFLIYFQGNSAPDKSGLPSDRFSAERTGGSVSTLTIQRTQQEDSAVYLCASSLGQILTDTQYFGPGTRLTVL.

The chain couples TRBV27 to TRBJ1-5; 9 bases map to TRBD1. This CDR3 contains 15 residues. CDR1 and CDR2 from the germline V gene are MNHEY and SMNVEV (reference sequence). Trimming at V came to 4 bases and at J to 3 bases, leaving 4 bases not matched to a gene. CDR3: CASSSGTGFNQPQHF. In DNA form, the CDR3 reads TGTGCCAGCAGTTCCGGGACAGGGTTCAATCAGCCCCAGCATTTT.

The chain joins TRBV13 to TRBJ2-3; 11 bases agree with TRBD2. V trimming: 4 bases; J trimming: 1 base; junction bases outside the gene matches: 10. The germline gives CDR1 PRHDT, CDR2 FYEKMQ (reference sequence). CDR3 length: 18 amino acids. CDR3 sequence reads: CASSSFSGGAFGTDTQYF. Here the CDR3 DNA reads TGTGCCAGCAGCTCCTTTAGCGGGGGGGCCTTTGGCACAGATACGCAGTATTTT.

V gene TRBV6-1 combines with J gene TRBJ1-1, with TRBD1 identical over 7 bases. The CDR3 has 14 amino acids. V lost 5 bases and J lost 5; bases outside the gene matches: 8. From germline, CDR1 is MNHNS and CDR2 SASEGT. The CDR3 loop reads CASSTRQGRTEAFF. The CDR3 DNA reads as TGTGCCAGCAGTACCCGACAGGGAAGGACTGAAGCTTTCTTT.

The chain has TRBV9 and TRBJ1-1, with 8 bases aligning to TRBD1. CDR3 length: 12 amino acids. CDR1 and CDR2 (germline): SGDLS, YYNGEE. Germline trimming cut 4 bases from V and 6 bases from J; bases unmatched to any gene: 2. The CDR3: CASSKDRAEAFF. CDR3 nucleotide sequence: TGTGCCAGCAGCAAGGACAGGGCTGAAGCTTTCTTT.

This clone was seen a handful of times. The chain recombines TRBV18 with TRBJ1-5, with no clear D. The CDR3 sequence is 15 residues long. Germline V gene sequence: CDR1 KGHSH, CDR2 LQKENI. V gave up 2 bases and J gave up 0 bases, with 8 bases separating them. The CDR3 sequence: CASSPTDYSNQPQHF. For the CDR3, the DNA is TGTGCCAGCTCACCAACAGATTATAGCAATCAGCCCCAGCATTTT.

In regard to this clone: This sample also contains other DNA sequences that code for the same CDR3. The rearrangement uses TRBV28 and TRBJ1-5, with D hard to call. Deletions cut 1 base from V and 6 bases from J, with 4 bases between. Germline V lookup: CDR1 MDHEN, CDR2 SYDVKM. The CDR3 is 12 residues long. CDR3 nucleotide sequence: TGTGCCAGCAGTTTATTCCGTCAGCCCCAGCATTTT. The encoded protein is CASSLFRQPQHF.

The J gene is TRBJ1-2, the V gene TRBV4-1; no clear D gene. This CDR3 has 12 residues. The germline V and J ends were trimmed by 0 bases and 4 bases, with 3 bases remaining between them. CDR1 and CDR2 (germline): MGHRA, YSYEKL. CDR3 sequence: CASSQDSYGYTF. The CDR3 nucleotides are TGCGCCAGCAGCCAAGACTCCTATGGCTACACCTTC.

The chain carries TRBV5-1 and TRBJ2-3, with TRBD1 identical over 8 bases. Trimming removed 1 base from V and 3 bases from J; junction bases left unmatched: 4. CDR3 length: 15 residues. Germline CDR1 SGHRS, CDR2 YFSETQ. The CDR3 nucleotides read TGCGCCAGCAGCTTGCAGGGGGCGACTACAGATACGCAGTATTTT. This codes for CASSLQGATTDTQYF.